One and the same sample provided the 14 T cell receptor beta chains below, sequenced in a study of glioma-infiltrating T cells after dendritic cell vaccination. Libraries were prepared by immunoSEQ multiplex PCR; TCRdb keeps only in-frame clonotypes and omits some of them. The sample holds about 64,000 clones, 75% to 85% seen once. The sequencing here drew on blood, taken before dendritic cell vaccination. Receptors were obtained from a human donor with glioblastoma.

The chain carries TRBV5-1 and TRBJ2-1, with 12 positions matching TRBD2. Germline V gene data show CDR1 as SGHRS and CDR2 as YFSETQ. This CDR3 is built from 17 residues. V shed 2 bases and J 1 base; nucleotides not matched to a gene: 4. The DNA of the CDR3 is TGCGCCAGCAGCTTAGGCACTAGCGGGGGGTCCTACAATGAGCAGTTCTTC. It codes for CASSLGTSGGSYNEQFF.

The rearrangement joins TRBV18 to TRBJ2-6; D ambiguous. Deletions cut 6 bases from V and 9 bases from J, with 18 bases between. Germline CDR1 is KGHSH and CDR2 is LQKENI. This CDR3 is built from 15 residues. Here the CDR3 reads CASSHPLAGGNVLTF. CDR3 DNA: TGTGCCAGCTCCCATCCCTTGGCTGGTGGCAACGTCCTGACTTTC.

This sequence joins TRBV5-1 and TRBJ1-5; D gene unclear. Trimming pared 0 bases from V and 5 bases from J, leaving 6 bases between. Germline V CDR1 and CDR2: SGHRS, YFSETQ. The CDR3 sequence is 13 residues long. The CDR3 DNA is TGCGCCAGCAGCTTGGAGAGCGATCAGCCCCAGCATTTT. Protein: CASSLESDQPQHF.

This chain uses TRBV30 with TRBJ2-1, with a possible D match to TRBD2 (5 bases). The germline gives CDR1 GTSNPN, CDR2 SVGIG (reference sequence). This CDR3 is built from 12 residues. Deletions cut 2 bases from V and 8 bases from J, with 10 bases between. The CDR3 DNA sequence: TGTGCCTGGAGTTGGACTGGGGATGAGCAGTTCTTC. Translating gives CAWSWTGDEQFF.

The chain combines TRBV5-1 with TRBJ2-7; 8 bases fit TRBD2. The ends lost 0 bases at V and 4 bases at J; junction bases unmatched: 6. Germline V gene data show CDR1 as SGHRS and CDR2 as YFSETQ. This CDR3 is 15 amino acids long. As DNA, the CDR3 is TGCGCCAGCAGCTTGGGACCGGGGGGGAGGTACGAGCAGTACTTC. This codes for CASSLGPGGRYEQYF. The variable domain in full, with the rest retrieved from reference TRBV5-1 and TRBJ2-7, is KAGVTQTPRYLIKTRGQQVTLSCSPISGHRSVSWYQQTPGQGLQFLFEYFSETQRNKGNFPGRFSGRQFSNSRSEMNVSTLELGDSALYLCASSLGPGGRYEQYFGPGTRLTVT.

V and J are TRBV5-1 and TRBJ1-1; TRBD1 is a possible D gene (5 bases). CDR3 length equals 14 residues. The V gene's germline CDR1 is SGHRS and CDR2 YFSETQ. Deletions cut 4 bases from V and 0 bases from J, with 10 bases between. CDR3 protein: CASSAGTVNTEAFF. The CDR3 DNA reads as TGCGCCAGCAGCGCCGGGACTGTGAACACTGAAGCTTTCTTT.

This clone was seen once. V and J are TRBV6-5 and TRBJ2-7, with a weak D call TRBD2 (6 bases). The V gene lost 11 bases and the J gene lost 3 bases, with 17 bases spanning the gap. This CDR3 is built from 13 residues. Germline V gene sequence: CDR1 MNHEY, CDR2 SVGAGI. The CDR3 sequence is CASRRGSDYEQYF. The DNA of the CDR3 is TGTGCCTCCCGGCGGGGCAGCGACTACGAGCAGTACTTC.

This clone was detected a few times. This CDR3 is CASSGTGGMSNQPQHF. CDR3 bases: TGTGCCAGCAGCGGGACAGGGGGCATGAGCAATCAGCCCCAGCATTTT. The gene calls are TRBV5-4 and TRBJ1-5, with TRBD1 matching over 12 bases. The CDR3 covers 16 residues. V gave up 4 bases and J gave up 1 base; unmatched junction bases: 3. CDR1 is SGHNT and CDR2 is YYREEE in the germline V gene (reference sequence). Supplemented by reference TRBV5-4 and TRBJ1-5, the full variable domain reads ETGVTQSPTHLIKTRGQQVTLRCSSQSGHNTVSWYQQALGQGPQFIFQYYREEENGRGNFPPRFSGLQFPNYSSELNVNALELDDSALYLCASSGTGGMSNQPQHFGDGTRLSIL.

This chain connects TRBV5-8 to TRBJ2-5; 10 bases fit TRBD1. With V trimmed by 1 base and J by 1 base, 4 bases remained unmatched. The germline V gene has CDR1 SGHTS and CDR2 YDEGEE. CDR3 length: 16 amino acids. CDR3 loop: CASSLFWTGGQETQYF. As DNA, the CDR3 is TGTGCCAGCAGCTTGTTCTGGACAGGGGGCCAAGAGACCCAGTACTTC.

This clone has only one observation. The V and J genes are TRBV27 and TRBJ1-5; 9 bases map to TRBD1. CDR1 MNHEY and CDR2 SMNVEV come from the germline V gene (reference sequence). J gave up 7 bases and V 2 bases, and 6 bases lay outside the gene matches. The CDR3 is 15 amino acids. The DNA of the CDR3 is TGTGCCAGCAGTTTAAGACAGGGGGTTAGCCAGCCCCAGCATTTT. It specifies CASSLRQGVSQPQHF.

V is TRBV7-2 and J is TRBJ2-2; tentative D call: TRBD2 (5 bases). There are 12 residues in the CDR3. Trimming left V 4 bases short and J 8 bases short, with 8 bases between. In germline, CDR1 is SGHTA, CDR2 FQGNSA. The CDR3 DNA reads as TGTGCCAGCAGCTGGACTGAGGGGGAGCTGTTTTTT. Translated, it gives CASSWTEGELFF.

The chain is built from TRBV29-1 and TRBJ2-1; 9 positions match TRBD2. The germline CDR1 and CDR2 sequences are SQVTM and ANQGSEA. Trimming removed 4 bases from V and 4 bases from J; junction bases left unmatched: 17. The length of the CDR3 is 18 residues. CDR3 amino acids: CSVVDSGSGGRTYNEQFF. Written as DNA, the CDR3 is TGCAGCGTTGTTGACAGTGGGAGCGGGGGGCGGACTTACAATGAGCAGTTCTTC.

In this sample, this clone turned up once. The chain combines TRBV9 with TRBJ2-1, with D tentatively TRBD2 (6 bases). V shed 3 bases and J shed 0 bases, with 25 bases lying between them. The CDR3 sequence is 20 residues long. CDR1 SGDLS and CDR2 YYNGEE come from the germline V gene. The CDR3 loop reads CASSEGSGLGPVSSYNEQFF. DNA for the CDR3: TGTGCCAGCAGCGAGGGGAGCGGGTTAGGACCAGTGAGCTCCTACAATGAGCAGTTCTTC. Full variable domain (missing parts from reference TRBV9 and TRBJ2-1): DSGVTQTPKHLITATGQRVTLRCSPRSGDLSVYWYQQSLDQGLQFLIQYYNGEERAKGNILERFSAQQFPDLHSELNLSSLELGDSALYFCASSEGSGLGPVSSYNEQFFGPGTRLTVL.

The gene calls are TRBV4-2 and TRBJ1-6; no clear D gene. This CDR3 has 16 residues. Germline CDR1 and CDR2: LGHNA and YNFKEQ. Deletions cut 0 bases from V and 0 bases from J, with 6 bases between. CDR3 sequence (DNA): TGTGCCAGCAGCCAAGAGTCAAACTCCTATAATTCACCCCTCCACTTT. Protein product: CASSQESNSYNSPLHF.